This T cell receptor beta chain was sequenced for a study of metastatic and nonmetastatic thyroid tumors. About the research overall: Repertoires from malignant and benign thyroid patients were compared across blood and tumor or nodule tissue.

Whole-study results and caveats: Benign nodules reportedly had significantly lower TCR beta diversity than malignant thyroid tumors in blood and tumor.

The V gene's germline CDR1 is MNHGY and CDR2 SAAAGT. The ends lost 6 bases at V and 7 bases at J; junction bases unmatched: 15. CDR3 length: 16 residues. Remarks on this clone: Its antigen is not identified.

Until they underwent thyroid surgery, no patient had received any treatment. TCRdb re-clonotyped the PCR reads via MiXCR. The sample contains about 13,000 clones, 24% of which appear only once. V is TRBV6-8 and J is TRBJ2-1, with 7 bases aligning to TRBD2. What was sequenced was blood. This clonotype was obtained from a male donor with papillary thyroid cancer or a benign thyroid nodule (not recorded which). Some clones in this sample may be carry-over from other donors' samples. CDR3 residues: CASRPLRSGELNEQFF. The CDR3 DNA is TGTGCCAGCAGACCGCTAAGGAGCGGGGAACTAAATGAGCAGTTCTTC.